Shown below are 11 T cell receptor beta chains from a single sample sequenced in a study of cytomegalovirus exposure and HLA in healthy donors. Use of 60 Vbeta and 13 Jbeta primers characterized the PCR. Using immunoSEQ multiplex PCR, the repertoire was profiled, and TCRdb retains in-frame clones only, with some absent. This sample has fewer than 100,000 clones, with under 75% found just once. Sequenced: PBMCs. The source of these receptors is a female donor in good health and CMV-seronegative.

The chain uses TRBV18 and TRBJ2-1; D ambiguous. Looked up from germline, CDR1 is KGHSH and CDR2 is LQKENI. The CDR3 consists of 13 residues. Trimming left V 1 base short and J 8 bases short, with 9 bases between. The CDR3: CASSPLRVDEQFF. The CDR3 DNA reads as TGTGCCAGCTCACCACTACGGGTCGATGAGCAGTTCTTC.

The gene calls are TRBV10-1 and TRBJ2-3; the match to TRBD2 covers 11 bases. Germline loops: CDR1 WNHNN, CDR2 SYGVQD (reference sequence). The CDR3 is 17 residues long. The J segment lost 5 bases and the V segment lost 2 bases, leaving 9 bases of the junction unmatched. The CDR3 protein is CASSERELAGVGDTQYF. The CDR3 DNA sequence: TGCGCCAGCAGTGAGAGGGAACTAGCGGGAGTGGGAGATACGCAGTATTTT.

The chain carries TRBV29-1 and TRBJ2-3; 14 nucleotides match TRBD2. The CDR3 runs 15 residues. Germline V gene sequence: CDR1 SQVTM, CDR2 ANQGSEA. With V trimmed by 3 bases and J by 4 bases, 3 bases remained unmatched. CDR3 amino acids: CSVDRTSGRPDTQYF. CDR3 nucleotides: TGCAGCGTTGACCGGACTAGCGGGAGGCCAGATACGCAGTATTTT.

This clone was picked up one time. One end of the junction fails to match germline, which may point to a read error. The chain has TRBV2 and TRBJ1-2, with 7 bases lining up with TRBD1. Germline lookup yields CDR1 SNHLY and CDR2 FYNNEI. The CDR3 covers 16 residues. The CDR3 DNA reads as TGTGCCAGCAGCCATAACGAGGGGGCGCTCAGCTATGGCTACCCCTTC. Translating it yields CASSHNEGALSYGYPF. Full variable domain (missing parts from reference TRBV2 and TRBJ1-2): EPEVTQTPSHQVTQMGQEVILRCVPISNHLYFYWYRQILGQKVEFLVSFYNNEISEKSEIFDDQFSVERPDGSNFTLKIRSTKLEDSAMYFCASSHNEGALSYGYPFGSGTRLTVV.

This clone has only a few counts. The V gene is TRBV15, the J gene TRBJ2-1; 12 positions match TRBD2. The CDR3 runs 15 residues. Germline CDR1 LNHNV, CDR2 YYDKDF (reference sequence). Trimming removed 5 bases from V and 7 bases from J; junction bases left unmatched: 6. The CDR3 sequence is CATSQTSGGVNEQFF. In nucleotides, the CDR3 is TGTGCCACCAGCCAGACTAGCGGGGGCGTTAATGAGCAGTTCTTC.

J is TRBJ1-3 and V is TRBV9, with 8 bases lining up with TRBD1. V shed 2 bases and J 0 bases; nucleotides not matched to a gene: 4. The CDR3 extends over 16 amino acids. CDR1 SGDLS and CDR2 YYNGEE come from the germline V gene. Here the CDR3 DNA reads TGTGCCAGCAGCGTCGGGACAGGAATCTCTGGAAACACCATATATTTT. Amino acid sequence: CASSVGTGISGNTIYF.

The sample holds one count of this clone. The gene calls are TRBV9 and TRBJ2-3; D unclear. V lost 3 bases and J 2 bases, leaving 7 bases between the germline ends. The CDR3 consists of 13 residues. Germline lookup yields CDR1 SGDLS and CDR2 YYNGEE. The DNA for the CDR3 is TGTGCCAGCAGCGCCTACTTCACAGATACGCAGTATTTT. Protein product: CASSAYFTDTQYF. Full variable domain (outside the CDR3, taken from reference TRBV9 and TRBJ2-3): DSGVTQTPKHLITATGQRVTLRCSPRSGDLSVYWYQQSLDQGLQFLIQYYNGEERAKGNILERFSAQQFPDLHSELNLSSLELGDSALYFCASSAYFTDTQYFGPGTRLTVL.

The chain links TRBV10-3 to TRBJ2-1, with 8 nucleotides matching TRBD2. V gave up 0 bases and J gave up 2 bases; unmatched junction bases: 3. The CDR3 is 16 amino acids. Germline CDR1 ENHRY, CDR2 SYGVKD. Written as DNA, the CDR3 is TGTGCCATCAGTGAGTCGTCGGGGGGGACCTACAATGAGCAGTTCTTC. This gives the protein CAISESSGGTYNEQFF.

The chain has TRBV6-1 and TRBJ2-1; TRBD2 might be the D (5 bases). The V gene lost 2 bases and the J gene lost 0 bases, with 8 bases spanning the gap. CDR1 and CDR2 (germline): MNHNS, SASEGT. The CDR3 runs 15 residues. This CDR3 is CASSEFRDSYNEQFF. The CDR3 DNA sequence: TGTGCCAGCAGTGAATTCCGGGACTCCTACAATGAGCAGTTCTTC.

This clone was observed a few times. The V and J genes are TRBV7-9 and TRBJ1-1; D remains unclear. With 1 base removed from V and 7 bases from J, the gap between germline ends came to 22 bases. The CDR3 loop spans 17 amino acids. Germline V gene data show CDR1 as SEHNR and CDR2 as FQNEAQ (reference sequence). This CDR3 reads CASSLEPGLRATIEAFF. The CDR3 DNA reads as TGTGCCAGCAGCTTAGAGCCCGGATTGAGGGCGACGATTGAAGCTTTCTTT.

This chain connects TRBV10-3 to TRBJ1-6, with TRBD1 identical over 9 bases. The junction had 7 bases not matched to a gene; V was cut back by 3 bases and J by 7 bases. This CDR3 is 16 amino acids long. CDR1 ENHRY and CDR2 SYGVKD come from the germline V gene. The CDR3 reads CAISDLGTGTNSPLHF. The CDR3 DNA reads as TGTGCCATCAGTGACCTAGGGACAGGGACAAATTCACCCCTCCACTTT.